This T cell receptor beta chain appears in the sequencing data of a study of shared clonotypes between healthy human individuals (dated by TCRdb to about 2020). About the full investigation: A couple of women and a few men aged 18 to 49 years were included in the cohort. For each donor, CD4 naive and CD4 memory were each run on three plates, CD8 naive on two plates, and CD8 memory on one plate. The study deeply sequenced blood TCR repertoires of five healthy adults to estimate repertoire size and the extent of clonotype sharing between individuals. To increase sequencing depth and limit assay-specific biases, different laboratories used diverse techniques to prepare libraries and sequence TCR repertoires. Per donor, leukapheresis produced somewhere between about 0.9 and 9.5 billion PBMCs. What the research found in general, with its limitations: The genetic and exposure-history diversity represented was limited by the small number of donors. Compared with non-shared clonotypes, the clonotypes found in all four sorted-subset donors had higher generation probabilities. Pairwise subsampling led to the expectation that sequencing depth would affect the degree of clonotype sharing among donors. Naive subsets generally had larger estimated clonotype richness than memory subsets did. Rarefaction of sorted-subset datasets indicated incomplete sequencing despite the large sequencing depth. Sampling was limited to blood, and TCR repertoires in tissue likely differ from TCR repertoires in blood. Sharing across a few donors was observed for around 5% of naive CD4, 3% to 4% of naive CD8, 2% to 2.5% of memory CD4, and about 0.38% of memory CD8 clonotypes.

The donors were healthy, HIV-negative adults who had no recently reported acute infections or vaccinations. Only Caucasian adults living in Nashville, Tennessee, USA were represented among the donors. CD4+ T cells were enriched by magnetic negative selection; naive cells were then positively selected on CD45RA, and the negative fraction formed the memory subset. Blood was collected by leukapheresis, and PBMCs were isolated by Ficoll-Histopaque density gradient centrifugation and then cryopreserved in liquid nitrogen vapor phase. Analytical flow cytometry was used to check the purity and quantity of each magnetically sorted T cell population. Genomic DNA was isolated from each sorted fraction and quantified by UV absorbance on a Nanodrop 2000c. As to this clone: Its antigen is not yet known. Per-base quality was not reported, and no clone a single base away is much larger than it.

Using the deep immunoSEQ assay, multiplex PCR amplified TCR CDR3 regions from genomic DNA. Extracted genomic DNA from each cell subset was spread evenly across all wells of several immunoSEQ 96-well plates, with each plate serving as a replicate. For sorted subsets, around 0.2 ug of genomic DNA, equivalent to around 30,000 T cell genomes, went into each replicate PCR. The purified libraries were quantified using a Qubit 3.0 fluorometer, sized with a Bioanalyzer 2100, and then quantified again using the KAPA Library Quantification kit. Each immunoSEQ 96-well plate was sequenced on its own single-read 150-cycle Illumina NextSeq 550 flow cell. Per the authors' processing: Because the immunoSEQ output included only junctional sequences and no quality scores, the filtering could not be the same as the filtering used for full-length reads. Sequences were annotated with PyIR, a Python wrapper for IgBLAST v1.9, and V/J genes and CDR3 were assigned using IMGT germline references. Reads were filtered out if the reads had weak V/J assignments (E-value above 1e-6), no CDR3, stop codons, out-of-frame junctions, or ambiguous translated residues. V3J clonotypes were defined by identical inferred V gene, J gene, and CDR3 amino acid sequence. The percentage overlap between two repertoires was calculated by dividing the number of shared unique clonotypes by the size of the smaller repertoire. Repertoire richness was assessed with RTK rarefaction, the Chao1 estimator, and Recon v2.1 estimates of unobserved clonotypes. Generation probabilities for all TCRbeta clonotypes obtained by the gDNA method from a handful of donors were computed using OLGA. This immuneACCESS table, as held by TCRdb, lists in-frame sequences with V and J called but not all clones. Of the missing ones, under half trace to an unresolved V gene in checked studies; the others have no known cause. V, J and clone size are those of that table, while D and trimming were read from the DNA. This sample is represented by approximately 330,000 clones; less than 75% of them were singletons. Clones ranked in the top ten supply over 9.5% of the sample.

The TCR comes from a man younger than 45 in good health. Sequencing used memory CD4+ T cells sorted from blood. Reading the label with the study, this specimen's cell subset or site is: CD45RA-negative fraction.

The CDR3 sequence is CASSVTSGPYNEQFF. In nucleotides, the sequence is TGTGCCAGCAGCGTCACTAGCGGACCATACAATGAGCAGTTCTTC. Rearrangement joined TRBV9 to TRBJ2-1, and 8 junction bases match TRBD2. Ends trimmed: V by 2 bases, J by 4 bases; bases unmatched to a gene: 5. CDR3 length: 15 amino acids, cysteine to phenylalanine. The CDR3 DNA has 45 bases and is translated from base 1. CDR1 and CDR2, per the germline V gene, are SGDLS and YYNGEE.